One and the same sample provided the 31 T cell receptor beta chains below, sequenced in a study of blood T cell repertoires in COVID-19. Measured with immunoSEQ multiplex PCR; TCRdb has only the in-frame clones, and not every one. This table holds around 58,000 clones, roughly 80% found once. Sequencing was performed on PBMCs or T cells enriched from blood (not recorded which). These receptors all come from a woman in her forties with acute COVID-19.

This chain connects TRBV9 to TRBJ2-1; TRBD2 matches at 10 bases. Germline V lookup: CDR1 SGDLS, CDR2 YYNGEE. The CDR3 is 19 residues long. The trim removed 0 bases at V and 6 bases at J, leaving 15 bases unmatched. The chain's CDR3 is CASSVAPRWSGGGLNEQFF. The CDR3 bases are TGTGCCAGCAGCGTAGCCCCTCGATGGAGCGGGGGGGGACTCAATGAGCAGTTCTTC.

Only one count was recorded for this clone. The chain is built from TRBV5-5 and TRBJ1-1, with TRBD1 matching over 7 bases. The germline gives CDR1 SGHKS, CDR2 YYEKEE (reference sequence). With 4 bases clipped from V and 1 base from J, the junction kept 10 bases outside the gene matches. The CDR3 has 16 amino acids. The CDR3 is CASSPDPRGWNTEAFF. The CDR3 nucleotides read TGTGCCAGCAGCCCCGACCCCAGGGGGTGGAACACTGAAGCTTTCTTT.

The chain links TRBV28 to TRBJ1-3; D not resolved. There are 15 residues in the CDR3. V lost 6 bases and J lost 4, with 16 bases in between. Germline CDR1 reads MDHEN; CDR2 reads SYDVKM. This CDR3 is CASRTGSSGGNTIYF. The CDR3 DNA follows: TGTGCCAGCAGGACCGGGAGCTCGGGGGGAAACACCATATATTTT.

The chain couples TRBV5-8 to TRBJ2-1; D unresolved. Looked up from germline, CDR1 is SGHTS and CDR2 is YDEGEE. The V end was cut by 0 bases, the J end by 9 bases, with 10 bases between. CDR3 length: 13 amino acids. The CDR3 DNA reads TGTGCCAGCAGCTTGGGGGCCGAGATTGAGCAGTTCTTC. Translation: CASSLGAEIEQFF.

The chain couples TRBV14 to TRBJ2-7; D is perhaps TRBD2 (6 bases). The CDR3 covers 13 residues. Germline CDR1 and CDR2: SGHDN and FVKESK. V was pared by 6 bases and J by 3 bases, with 12 bases between. In nucleotides, the CDR3 is TGTGCCAGCAGTCACACTAGCAACTACGAGCAGTACTTC. The encoded protein is CASSHTSNYEQYF.

This chain joins TRBV12-3 or TRBV12-4 and TRBJ1-2; D perhaps matches TRBD1 (6 bases). Trimming pared 4 bases from V and 3 bases from J, leaving 9 bases between. The CDR3 runs 13 residues. The CDR3 reads CASSYTGYYGYTF. CDR3 in DNA: TGTGCCAGCAGTTATACAGGGTACTATGGCTACACCTTC.

The rearrangement joins TRBV25-1 to TRBJ2-7; TRBD2 aligns across 9 bases. With V trimmed by 5 bases and J by 6 bases, 11 bases remained unmatched. The CDR3 runs to 15 residues. The germline CDR1 and CDR2 sequences are MGHDK and SYGVNS. The CDR3 nucleotides are TGTGCCAGCAGTCGGCCTAGCGGGGCGCCTTCCGAGCAGTACTTC. This encodes CASSRPSGAPSEQYF.

CDR3 nucleotide sequence: TGCGCCAGCAGCTTTTTAGCGGGGGGGCCCAGCGGGGAGCTGTTTTTT. Its translation is CASSFLAGGPSGELFF. This rearrangement joins TRBV5-1 to TRBJ2-2; 11 nucleotides match TRBD2. The germline V gene encodes CDR1 SGHRS and CDR2 YFSETQ. CDR3 length: 16 amino acids. V gave up 2 bases and J gave up 7 bases; unmatched junction bases: 7.

The chain joins TRBV5-1 to TRBJ2-7, with 9 nucleotides matching TRBD1. Per germline, CDR1 SGHRS and CDR2 YFSETQ. V lost 5 bases, J lost 1 base, and 4 bases stayed unmatched. The length of the CDR3 is 14 residues. CDR3 nucleotide sequence: TGCGCCAGCAGTTCCGGGACAGGGTCCTACGAGCAGTACTTC. This translates into CASSSGTGSYEQYF.

This clone was counted once. The rearrangement uses TRBV6-1 and TRBJ2-1; the match to TRBD2 covers 8 bases. The CDR3 totals 15 residues. Germline CDR1 is MNHNS and CDR2 is SASEGT. V lost 1 base, J lost 8 bases, and 7 bases stayed unmatched. CDR3 loop: CASSEGHGGAHEQFF. The CDR3 DNA sequence: TGTGCCAGCAGTGAAGGGCACGGGGGGGCCCATGAGCAGTTCTTC.

V is TRBV6-6 and J is TRBJ2-7; TRBD1 aligns across 7 bases. Germline trimming cut 7 bases from V and 3 bases from J; bases unmatched to any gene: 3. The germline CDR1 and CDR2 sequences are MNHNY and SVGAGI (reference sequence). This CDR3 is built from 12 residues. The CDR3 nucleotides read TGTGCCAGCACCCGGGACAGCTACGAGCAGTACTTC. This gives the protein CASTRDSYEQYF.

The gene calls are TRBV5-4 and TRBJ1-1; D not certain. The V gene lost 4 bases and the J gene lost 5 bases, with 12 bases spanning the gap. This CDR3 spans 13 amino acids. Germline values: CDR1 SGHNT, CDR2 YYREEE (reference sequence). This CDR3 is CASSQGLFTEAFF. The CDR3, as DNA: TGTGCCAGCAGCCAAGGACTCTTTACTGAAGCTTTCTTT. Full variable domain (remainder filled in from reference TRBV5-4 and TRBJ1-1): ETGVTQSPTHLIKTRGQQVTLRCSSQSGHNTVSWYQQALGQGPQFIFQYYREEENGRGNFPPRFSGLQFPNYSSELNVNALELDDSALYLCASSQGLFTEAFFGQGTRLTVV.

The V gene is TRBV10-2, the J gene TRBJ1-5; TRBD1 is a possible D gene (5 bases). CDR1 and CDR2 from the germline V gene are WSHSY and SAAADI. This CDR3 comprises 15 residues. V was pared by 2 bases and J by 3 bases, with 11 bases between. CDR3 in amino acids: CASSERSGNNQPQHF. In nucleotides, the CDR3 is TGCGCCAGCAGTGAGCGTTCAGGGAACAATCAGCCCCAGCATTTT.

The CDR3 bases are TGTGCCAGCAGCTTAGACATCAATCAGCCCCAGCATTTT. Amino acids: CASSLDINQPQHF. V usage is TRBV7-7 and J usage is TRBJ1-5; D is unclear. V lost 1 base and J 3 bases, leaving 4 bases between the germline ends. Germline V gives CDR1 SSHAT, CDR2 FNYEAQ (reference sequence). The CDR3 contains 13 residues.

The chain combines TRBV5-1 with TRBJ2-3; D is ambiguous. This CDR3 region has 16 residues. From germline, CDR1 is SGHRS and CDR2 YFSETQ. Trimming took 4 bases from V and 5 from J, leaving 20 bases between them. The chain's CDR3 is CASSTSVRGVGDTQYF. The CDR3 bases are TGCGCCAGCAGCACTTCGGTCCGCGGAGTCGGAGATACGCAGTATTTT. Full variable domain (rest looked up from reference TRBV5-1 and TRBJ2-3): KAGVTQTPRYLIKTRGQQVTLSCSPISGHRSVSWYQQTPGQGLQFLFEYFSETQRNKGNFPGRFSGRQFSNSRSEMNVSTLELGDSALYLCASSTSVRGVGDTQYFGPGTRLTVL.

This clone was seen only once. This chain connects TRBV18 to TRBJ2-3, with 8 bases identical to TRBD2. V dropped 0 bases and J dropped 1; count of bases not matched to a gene: 12. The CDR3 length is 19 residues. Germline assignment: CDR1 KGHSH and CDR2 LQKENI. CDR3 residues: CASSPPVGVAGSGTDTQYF. The CDR3 DNA is TGTGCCAGCTCACCACCCGTGGGCGTAGCGGGGTCTGGCACAGATACGCAGTATTTT.

The V gene is TRBV5-1, the J gene TRBJ2-5; D call uncertain. The V end was cut by 3 bases, the J end by 1 base, with 10 bases between. This CDR3 spans 14 amino acids. The germline gives CDR1 SGHRS, CDR2 YFSETQ. The CDR3 loop reads CASSSTAIQETQYF. The CDR3 region has the DNA TGCGCCAGCAGCTCCACAGCCATCCAAGAGACCCAGTACTTC.

This chain connects TRBV7-9 to TRBJ2-1; 16 nucleotides line up with TRBD2. This CDR3 comprises 15 residues. The germline V gene has CDR1 SEHNR and CDR2 FQNEAQ (reference sequence). V lost 5 bases and J lost 14; bases outside the gene matches: 9. The CDR3 here is CASSAIPGLAGGEFF. Here the CDR3 DNA reads TGTGCCAGCAGCGCAATACCGGGACTAGCGGGAGGGGAGTTCTTC.

The rearrangement joins TRBV11-3 to TRBJ2-2; D is perhaps TRBD1 (5 bases). The CDR3 is made up of 15 amino acids. Germline V gene data show CDR1 as SGHNT and CDR2 as YENEEA. With 4 bases removed from V and 5 bases from J, the gap between germline ends came to 14 bases. CDR3 DNA: TGTGCCAGCAGCTCAACCCCAGACAGAACCGGGGAGCTGTTTTTT. Translated, it gives CASSSTPDRTGELFF.

The chain is built from TRBV5-6 and TRBJ2-1; 9 bases are a match to TRBD2. The CDR3 contains 18 residues. Per the germline V gene, CDR1 is SGHDT and CDR2 is YYEEEE. The junction had 12 bases not matched to a gene; V was cut back by 2 bases and J by 3 bases. CDR3 DNA: TGTGCCAGCAGCTTTCTCCCCGACCTAGCGGGGTACTACAATGAGCAGTTCTTC. Protein: CASSFLPDLAGYYNEQFF.

This clone has just a few counts. V usage is TRBV7-9 and J usage is TRBJ2-7, with 8 bases identical to TRBD1. CDR1 is SEHNR and CDR2 is FQNEAQ in the germline V gene (reference sequence). The CDR3 totals 13 residues. Trimming took 6 bases from V and 0 from J; bases not matched to a gene: 1. The CDR3 coding sequence is TGTGCCAGCAGAGGACAGGGCTCCTACGAGCAGTACTTC. This gives the protein CASRGQGSYEQYF.

The chain recombines TRBV4-1 with TRBJ1-4; 7 bases are shared with TRBD1. The CDR3 contains 16 residues. Germline V gives CDR1 MGHRA, CDR2 YSYEKL. J lost 0 bases, V lost 4 bases, and 5 bases had no gene match. CDR3 in DNA: TGCGCCAGCAGCCGGGGGACAGCCACAACTAATGAAAAACTGTTTTTT. Its protein is CASSRGTATTNEKLFF.

This clone came up a few times. The chain is built from TRBV2 and TRBJ1-5; perhaps TRBD1 as D (5 bases). The CDR3 consists of 13 residues. Germline V lookup: CDR1 SNHLY, CDR2 FYNNEI. Trimming stripped 6 bases from V and 4 bases from J, with 10 bases between. CDR3 coding DNA: TGTGCCAGCAGGGTCCGGGGGAATCAGCCCCAGCATTTT. This translates into CASRVRGNQPQHF.

The J gene is TRBJ1-4, the V gene TRBV19; no clear D. V lost 5 bases, J lost 3 bases, and 10 bases lay in between. This CDR3 is built from 14 residues. Germline CDR1 reads LNHDA; CDR2 reads SQIVND (reference sequence). The CDR3 reads CASSWRFANEKLFF. The CDR3 nucleotides are TGTGCCAGTAGTTGGAGGTTCGCTAATGAAAAACTGTTTTTT.

This clone was seen a handful of times. DNA of the CDR3: TGTGCCAGCAGTGAAATTCTGACAGGCTCATCCGACACTGAAGCTTTCTTT. Its translation is CASSEILTGSSDTEAFF. The rearrangement uses TRBV6-1 and TRBJ1-1; the D gene is possibly TRBD1 (6 bases). The CDR3 loop spans 17 amino acids. Germline loops: CDR1 MNHNS, CDR2 SASEGT. V lost 2 bases, J lost 3 bases, and 19 bases lay in between.

This sequence joins TRBV7-8 and TRBJ2-1, with 8 positions matching TRBD1. V shed 4 bases, J shed 4 bases, and the junction held 12 bases outside the gene matches. Germline assignment: CDR1 SGHVS and CDR2 FQNEAQ. The CDR3 extends over 17 amino acids. CDR3 sequence (DNA): TGTGCCAGCAGCTCAGTGTTAACCGGACAGGGTTACAATGAGCAGTTCTTC. Translated: CASSSVLTGQGYNEQFF.

The genes are TRBV18 and TRBJ2-1; 8 positions agree with TRBD2. Germline loops: CDR1 KGHSH, CDR2 LQKENI. This CDR3 is 15 amino acids long. Losses at the gene ends were 6 bases for V and 6 bases for J; bases not matched to a gene: 10. DNA for the CDR3: TGTGCCAGCTCCCCCCTGGGACTAGAAGTCAATGAGCAGTTCTTC. Translation: CASSPLGLEVNEQFF.

The V gene is TRBV28, the J gene TRBJ2-2, with D perhaps matching TRBD2 (5 bases). V lost 7 bases and J lost 0, with 15 bases in between. This CDR3 contains 16 residues. Germline-derived CDR1 and CDR2 are MDHEN and SYDVKM. The CDR3 loop reads CASTTVGGANTGELFF. Written as DNA, the CDR3 is TGTGCCAGCACCACGGTCGGAGGCGCGAACACCGGGGAGCTGTTTTTT.

This clone appeared a few times. This chain links TRBV5-1 with TRBJ2-2; TRBD2 might be the D (5 bases). The germline CDR1 and CDR2 sequences are SGHRS and YFSETQ. Deletions cut 0 bases from V and 7 bases from J, with 13 bases between. The CDR3 is 15 amino acids. The CDR3 is CASSLALGAVGELFF. In nucleotides, the CDR3 is TGCGCCAGCAGCTTGGCCCTGGGAGCGGTCGGGGAGCTGTTTTTT.

The DNA of the CDR3 is TGTGCCAGCAGTCCCTCGACCAGCCGACTAGCGGGCGATACCTACGAGCAGTACTTC. This sequence encodes CASSPSTSRLAGDTYEQYF. This chain uses TRBV28 with TRBJ2-7; 10 positions agree with TRBD2. Germline assignment: CDR1 MDHEN and CDR2 SYDVKM. Losses at the gene ends were 5 bases for V and 2 bases for J; bases not matched to a gene: 18. This CDR3 has 19 amino acids.

The rearrangement uses TRBV11-2 and TRBJ2-3, with 7 bases aligning to TRBD2. V gave up 3 bases and J gave up 1 base; unmatched junction bases: 1. This CDR3 comprises 14 residues. CDR1 is SGHAT, CDR2 FQNNGV, per germline. The CDR3 reads CASSLAGGTDTQYF. The DNA of the CDR3 is TGTGCCAGCAGCTTGGCGGGAGGCACAGATACGCAGTATTTT.